A single sample is the source of the 29 T cell receptor beta chains below, sequenced in a study of human T cells and chemical hapten exposure. The time point denotes: patch test 2, 6 weeks after DPC sensitization. Treatment indicated: therapeutic diphenylcyclopropenone sensitization with weekly scalp DPC. One entry per CDR3 protein, called by TCRdb with MiXCR from the RACE reads. The sample gives about 42,000 distinct CDR3 sequences, 8% to 9.5% of which show up once; about 15% is in the top ten. The material sequenced was whole blood, taken in connection with sensitization to the hapten diphenylcyclopropenone (DPC). All receptors come from a woman aged 40 to 50 with alopecia areata. Some clones in this sample may be carry-over from other donors' samples.

This clonotype was seen at least ten times. V usage is TRBV12-3 or TRBV12-4 and J usage is TRBJ2-1; D unclear. Between the trimmed V and J ends, which lost 10 bases and 9 bases, there was a span of 19 bases. The CDR3 length is 13 residues. The CDR3 DNA follows: TGTGCCACCCATAGATCGAGCATGGGTGAGCAGTTCTTC. This encodes CATHRSSMGEQFF.

This clonotype was counted once. The genes are TRBV6-2 or TRBV6-3 and TRBJ1-1; unclear D gene. Per germline, CDR1 MNHEY and CDR2 SVGEGT. V dropped 7 bases and J dropped 1 base, with 16 bases sitting between them. CDR3 size: 15 residues. CDR3 sequence (DNA): TGTGCCAGCAATTTATACCCTCGGGGGAACACTGAAGCTTTCTTT. This translates into CASNLYPRGNTEAFF.

The table lists this clonotype with a few counts. CDR3 loop: CASGQQGQGPDTQYF. The CDR3 DNA follows: TGTGCCAGCGGACAACAGGGACAGGGGCCAGATACGCAGTATTTT. V is TRBV4-2 and J is TRBJ2-3; 10 positions match TRBD1. Germline V gene data show CDR1 as LGHNA and CDR2 as YNFKEQ. This CDR3 has 15 amino acids. Losses at the gene ends were 8 bases for V and 4 bases for J; bases not matched to a gene: 9.

This clonotype was picked up many times. V usage is TRBV20-1 and J usage is TRBJ1-1; D unclear. Trimming shortened V by 3 bases and J by 5 bases, and 19 bases separated the two germline ends. From germline, CDR1 is DFQATT and CDR2 SNEGSKA (reference sequence). The CDR3 contains 15 residues. The CDR3 region has the DNA TGCAGTGCTAGCGCGTCGGCCGCGCCGTGGACTGAAGCTTTCTTT. This gives the protein CSASASAAPWTEAFF.

This clonotype was observed many times. The chain links TRBV20-1 to TRBJ2-4; 10 positions match TRBD2. The germline gives CDR1 DFQATT, CDR2 SNEGSKA (reference sequence). The CDR3 is 18 residues long. Trimming cost V 1 base and J 4 bases; bases outside gene matches: 13. CDR3 loop: CSARGVAGGPRAKNIQYF. The CDR3 region has the DNA TGCAGTGCTAGAGGAGTAGCGGGGGGCCCTAGGGCAAAAAACATTCAGTACTTC.

This clonotype has ten or more counts. The V call is TRBV20-1, the J call TRBJ2-2; D perhaps matches TRBD1 (5 bases). CDR1 DFQATT and CDR2 SNEGSKA come from the germline V gene (reference sequence). V lost 3 bases and J lost 6, with 14 bases in between. The CDR3 is 14 amino acids. The CDR3 DNA sequence: TGCAGTGCTAGCAGGGATAACTTTCCCGGGGAGCTGTTTTTT. Its translation is CSASRDNFPGELFF.

The CDR3 DNA sequence: TGTGCCAGCAGCTTGATTGGGAGCAATCAGCCCCAGCATTTT. Translated, it gives CASSLIGSNQPQHF. J is TRBJ1-5 and V is TRBV5-6; D not resolved. Germline CDR1 is SGHDT and CDR2 is YYEEEE. The V end was cut by 1 base, the J end by 1 base, with 6 bases between. The CDR3 contains 14 residues.

The V call is TRBV25-1, the J call TRBJ1-5, with D unclear. The CDR3 consists of 14 residues. V was pared by 3 bases and J by 1 base, with 7 bases between. Germline CDR1 reads MGHDK; CDR2 reads SYGVNS. The CDR3 coding sequence is TGTGCCAGCAGTGATGCCGGCAGCAATCAGCCCCAGCATTTT. Translating gives CASSDAGSNQPQHF.

This clonotype appeared a few times. CDR3 in amino acids: CASSLSEKLFF. CDR3 nucleotide sequence: TGTGCCAGCAGTCTCAGTGAAAAACTGTTTTTT. The chain uses TRBV6-6 and TRBJ1-4; D gene ambiguous. The V end lost 5 bases, the J end lost 7 bases, and 5 bases lay between the germline ends. Germline assignment: CDR1 MNHNY and CDR2 SVGAGI (reference sequence). The CDR3 covers 11 residues.

The sample holds many counts of this clonotype. J is TRBJ1-2 and V is TRBV3-1; 10 bases align to TRBD1. V lost 4 bases and J lost 3; bases outside the gene matches: 5. This CDR3 contains 15 residues. CDR1 is LGHDT and CDR2 is YNNKEL in the germline V gene (reference sequence). CDR3 DNA: TGTGCCAGCAGCCCTGGGACAGGGGAGGACTATGGCTACACCTTC. It codes for CASSPGTGEDYGYTF.

Worth noting for this clonotype: A much larger clone differs from this one at a single base, so this may be a read error. The CDR3 region is CASSLDGVNSEAFF. CDR3 coding DNA: TGTGCCAGCAGTTTAGACGGGGTTAATAGTGAAGCTTTCTTT. J is TRBJ1-1 and V is TRBV27; unclear D gene. Germline CDR1 MNHEY, CDR2 SMNVEV (reference sequence). CDR3 length: 14 residues. Between the trimmed V and J ends, which lost 2 bases and 7 bases, there was a span of 14 bases.

This clonotype has at least ten counts. V is TRBV6-2 or TRBV6-3 and J is TRBJ1-3; the D is unclear. V dropped 5 bases and J dropped 4 bases, with 9 bases sitting between them. The CDR3 is 13 amino acids. Germline-derived CDR1 and CDR2 are MNHEY and SVGEGT. The CDR3 here is CASSLAGGNTIYF. Here the CDR3 DNA reads TGTGCCAGCAGTCTCGCCGGAGGAAACACCATATATTTT.

This clonotype was detected many times. The chain employs TRBV7-2 and TRBJ2-7; D may be TRBD1 (6 bases). Per germline, CDR1 SGHTA and CDR2 FQGNSA. Deletions cut 5 bases from V and 12 bases from J, with 20 bases between. The CDR3 runs 13 residues. The CDR3 DNA is TGTGCCAGCAGCCAGGGGTATCCGACTTGGGTGTACTTC. It codes for CASSQGYPTWVYF.

In this sample, this clonotype turned up a few times. The chain uses TRBV20-1 and TRBJ2-7; possible D gene TRBD2, 5 bases. The V end lost 6 bases, the J end lost 4 bases, and 16 bases lay between the germline ends. The CDR3 runs 13 residues. CDR1 and CDR2 (germline): DFQATT, SNEGSKA (reference sequence). The CDR3 DNA follows: TGCAGTGCACCCGGGATCTACCCATACGAGCAGTACTTC. This translates into CSAPGIYPYEQYF.

This clonotype occurred many times. J is TRBJ2-3 and V is TRBV20-1; 14 bases map to TRBD2. From germline, CDR1 is DFQATT and CDR2 SNEGSKA (reference sequence). The J segment lost 6 bases and the V segment lost 0 bases, leaving 2 bases of the junction unmatched. The length of the CDR3 is 15 residues. CDR3 DNA: TGCAGTGCTAGAGATAGACTAGCGGGGGGGGATACGCAGTATTTT. Its translation is CSARDRLAGGDTQYF.

As concerns this clonotype: A much more abundant neighbour one base away suggests this may be a read error. This sequence joins TRBV19 and TRBJ2-1; perhaps TRBD1 as D (6 bases). Per germline, CDR1 LNHDA and CDR2 SQIVND (reference sequence). Deletions cut 5 bases from V and 4 bases from J, with 6 bases between. The CDR3 has 12 residues. The CDR3 region is CASSQGYNEQFF. The CDR3 DNA sequence: TGTGCCAGTAGTCAGGGGTACAATGAGCAGTTCTTC.

As for this clonotype: A much larger clone differs from this one at a single base, so this may be a read error. This chain connects TRBV7-2 to TRBJ2-7; 7 bases fit TRBD2. With 5 bases clipped from V and 5 bases from J, the junction kept 12 bases outside the gene matches. The CDR3 is 15 amino acids. Germline V CDR1 and CDR2: SGHTA, FQGNSA. The CDR3 bases are TGTGCCAGCAGCCGGTTCGCGACTAGCTTAAACGAGCAGTACTTC. The encoded protein is CASSRFATSLNEQYF.

This clonotype occurred many times. The chain recombines TRBV6-5 with TRBJ2-7; unclear D gene. There are 11 residues in the CDR3. V was trimmed by 7 bases and J by 4 bases, leaving 8 bases between them. The germline CDR1 and CDR2 sequences are MNHEY and SVGAGI. CDR3: CASTKGYEQYF. CDR3 DNA: TGTGCCAGCACGAAGGGTTACGAGCAGTACTTC.

This clonotype was found many times. CDR3 in amino acids: CAWSEREWAFF. CDR3 DNA sequence: TGTGCCTGGAGTGAAAGGGAGTGGGCTTTCTTT. The chain combines TRBV30 with TRBJ1-1; D not certain. The V end lost 1 base, the J end lost 11 bases, and 11 bases lay between the germline ends. Germline values: CDR1 GTSNPN, CDR2 SVGIG (reference sequence). The CDR3 totals 11 residues.

This clonotype was seen repeatedly, ten times or more. This chain links TRBV11-2 with TRBJ2-7, with no clear D. Trimming stripped 2 bases from V and 7 bases from J, with 18 bases between. Germline lookup yields CDR1 SGHAT and CDR2 FQNNGV. The CDR3 has 15 amino acids. The CDR3 DNA reads TGTGCCAGCAGCTTATTAAACTCGTTCCCTCTGGAGCAGTACTTC. This encodes CASSLLNSFPLEQYF.

At least ten counts were recorded for this clonotype. The V gene is TRBV4-3, the J gene TRBJ1-1; D might be TRBD1 (5 bases). The germline V gene has CDR1 LGHNA and CDR2 YSLEER. V dropped 1 base and J dropped 1 base, with 13 bases sitting between them. This CDR3 spans 16 amino acids. This chain's CDR3 is CASSQAAGTENTEAFF. The CDR3 nucleotides are TGCGCCAGCAGCCAAGCCGCCGGGACCGAGAACACTGAAGCTTTCTTT.

This clonotype was seen only a few times. The V gene is TRBV7-2, the J gene TRBJ2-5; no reliable D call. The CDR3 length is 12 residues. V lost 0 bases to trimming and J lost 7 bases, with 6 bases between them. The germline V gene encodes CDR1 SGHTA and CDR2 FQGNSA. The CDR3 nucleotides read TGTGCCAGCAGCTTAGCGACCGTGACCCAGTACTTC. This translates into CASSLATVTQYF.

This clonotype occurred many times. This sequence joins TRBV20-1 and TRBJ2-1, with D tentatively TRBD1 (6 bases). V lost 4 bases, J lost 0 bases, and 10 bases lay in between. The CDR3 consists of 14 residues. Germline assignment: CDR1 DFQATT and CDR2 SNEGSKA (reference sequence). The CDR3 here is CSATTGSSYNEQFF. CDR3 nucleotide sequence: TGCAGTGCTACCACAGGGAGCTCCTACAATGAGCAGTTCTTC.

The rearrangement joins TRBV5-1 to TRBJ2-7; no firm D call. The CDR3 spans 12 residues. The V gene lost 0 bases and the J gene lost 4 bases, with 5 bases spanning the gap. Per germline, CDR1 SGHRS and CDR2 YFSETQ. In nucleotides, the CDR3 is TGCGCCAGCAGCTTGGAGGGTTACGAGCAGTACTTC. Amino acid sequence: CASSLEGYEQYF.

CDR3 residues: CSARDWFPGTSVLSSTDTQYF. DNA of the CDR3: TGCAGTGCTAGAGATTGGTTTCCCGGGACTAGCGTATTATCTAGCACAGATACGCAGTATTTT. This chain connects TRBV20-1 to TRBJ2-3; 10 bases match TRBD2. This CDR3 comprises 21 residues. The germline CDR1 and CDR2 sequences are DFQATT and SNEGSKA (reference sequence). The V segment lost 0 bases and the J segment 0 bases; nucleotides outside the gene matches: 18.

In this sample, this clonotype turned up many times. The rearrangement links TRBV20-1 to TRBJ2-7, with TRBD2 matching 14 bases. The ends lost 4 bases at V and 0 bases at J; junction bases unmatched: 8. Germline V CDR1 and CDR2: DFQATT, SNEGSKA (reference sequence). This CDR3 spans 17 amino acids. The CDR3 nucleotides read TGCAGTGCTAAAGGACTAGCGGGGGGCCTGAGCTCCTACGAGCAGTACTTC. Translated: CSAKGLAGGLSSYEQYF.

The chain recombines TRBV4-3 with TRBJ2-3, with D possibly TRBD2 on 6 matching bases. Germline loops: CDR1 LGHNA, CDR2 YSLEER. V lost 5 bases to trimming and J lost 1 base, with 10 bases between them. CDR3 length: 14 amino acids. The CDR3 region has the DNA TGCGCCAGCAGCAGCTGGGGGGGCACAGATACGCAGTATTTT. It translates to CASSSWGGTDTQYF.

This clonotype has ten or more counts. This chain connects TRBV20-1 to TRBJ2-5; TRBD2 might be the D (6 bases). Per germline, CDR1 DFQATT and CDR2 SNEGSKA (reference sequence). The V gene lost 4 bases and the J gene lost 7 bases, with 22 bases spanning the gap. This CDR3 contains 15 residues. CDR3 DNA sequence: TGCAGTGCTACGCCACCGGGACTGCAAGAGTGGACCCAGTACTTC. This encodes CSATPPGLQEWTQYF.

In its sample, this clonotype was seen many times. This rearrangement joins TRBV12-3 or TRBV12-4 to TRBJ2-1; TRBD1 aligns across 7 bases. The CDR3 has 17 amino acids. The ends lost 1 base at V and 2 bases at J; junction bases unmatched: 8. In nucleotides, the CDR3 is TGTGCCAGCAGTTTAGTCCCAGGGGGTGAAACCTACAATGAGCAGTTCTTC. Amino acids: CASSLVPGGETYNEQFF.